This entry lists 19 T cell receptor beta chains sequenced from one sample in a study of T cell responses to AZD1222 COVID-19 vaccine. Profiled with immunoSEQ multiplex PCR; TCRdb holds only in-frame clones, not every one. The profile shows about 110,000 clones, 70% to 90% of them singletons. The sample here was peripheral blood, taken on day 0 of AZD1222 vaccination. The receptors come from an adult in good health.

Regarding this clone: An end of the junction does not agree with germline; a read error may underlie this. For the CDR3, the DNA is TGTGCCAGCGGACACCGGGGCGAGCTAATATTT. Encoded protein: CASGHRGELIF. The chain links TRBV12-3 or TRBV12-4 to TRBJ1-5, with D perhaps matching TRBD1 (5 bases). CDR3 size: 11 residues.

The rearrangement joins TRBV27 to TRBJ1-1; the D is unclear. V shed 3 bases and J shed 3 bases, with 8 bases lying between them. The CDR3 extends over 13 amino acids. The germline CDR1 and CDR2 sequences are MNHEY and SMNVEV (reference sequence). The CDR3 protein is CASSFTWDTEAFF. CDR3 coding DNA: TGTGCCAGCAGTTTCACATGGGACACTGAAGCTTTCTTT.

This chain links TRBV20-1 with TRBJ1-4; maybe TRBD1 (5 bases). The germline gives CDR1 DFQATT, CDR2 SNEGSKA (reference sequence). Trimming removed 3 bases at V and 2 bases at J, with 10 bases between. The CDR3 runs 14 residues. The CDR3 nucleotides read TGCAGTGCTAGTCGGGCAGGGACTAATGAAAAACTGTTTTTT. This gives the protein CSASRAGTNEKLFF.

The chain has TRBV6-1 and TRBJ1-4; D ambiguous. The germline V and J ends were trimmed by 3 bases and 7 bases, with 12 bases remaining between them. The V gene's germline CDR1 is MNHNS and CDR2 SASEGT. The CDR3 has 14 amino acids. Here the CDR3 DNA reads TGTGCCAGCAGTGACGGTATGGATAGTGAAAAACTGTTTTTT. Translated: CASSDGMDSEKLFF.

The V and J genes are TRBV4-1 and TRBJ1-6; the match to TRBD1 covers 8 bases. The ends lost 1 base at V and 8 bases at J; junction bases unmatched: 4. This CDR3 contains 15 residues. Germline values: CDR1 MGHRA, CDR2 YSYEKL. CDR3 region: CASSQGDRTYSPLHF. The CDR3 DNA follows: TGCGCCAGCAGCCAAGGGGACAGGACCTATTCACCCCTCCACTTT.

This chain links TRBV12-3 or TRBV12-4 with TRBJ2-7, with D tentatively TRBD1 or TRBD2 (6 bases each). V lost 11 bases and J lost 4, with 15 bases in between. CDR3 length: 12 residues. The CDR3 DNA reads as TGTGCCTCCGGGGGCGGCGGGTACGAGCAGTACTTC. Translated, it gives CASGGGGYEQYF.

As regards this clone: Other DNA sequences of this sample code for an identical CDR3. The chain combines TRBV5-6 with TRBJ2-7; no definite D call. The germline CDR1 and CDR2 sequences are SGHDT and YYEEEE. The CDR3 runs to 13 residues. Trimming stripped 0 bases from V and 0 bases from J, with 4 bases between. The DNA of the CDR3 is TGTGCCAGCAGCTTGGGGAGCTCCTACGAGCAGTACTTC. Protein sequence: CASSLGSSYEQYF.

The rearrangement links TRBV24-1 to TRBJ2-1; unclear D gene. V lost 3 bases, J lost 0 bases, and 17 bases lay in between. The CDR3 is 18 amino acids. Germline V gene data show CDR1 as KGHDR and CDR2 as SFDVKD. CDR3 sequence (DNA): TGTGCCACCAGTGATACCGCCCGACTGGAGAGCTCCTACAATGAGCAGTTCTTC. Translation: CATSDTARLESSYNEQFF.

The chain is built from TRBV2 and TRBJ1-5; no reliable D call. V was clipped by 3 bases and J by 5 bases, with 5 bases between them. The CDR3 is 12 residues long. Germline V gene data show CDR1 as SNHLY and CDR2 as FYNNEI. CDR3 sequence (DNA): TGTGCCAGCAGTGACAGTCATCAGCCCCAGCATTTT. It encodes CASSDSHQPQHF.

The rearrangement uses TRBV6-5 and TRBJ2-7; possible D gene TRBD1, 7 bases. V shed 10 bases and J shed 0 bases, with 19 bases lying between them. There are 15 residues in the CDR3. CDR1 is MNHEY and CDR2 is SVGAGI in the germline V gene. The DNA of the CDR3 is TGTGCCACCAGGAGGGGGCAGGCTAGCTCCTACGAGCAGTACTTC. This gives the protein CATRRGQASSYEQYF.

This chain connects TRBV4-2 to TRBJ1-3, with 8 bases identical to TRBD1. CDR3 length: 16 residues. V was clipped by 7 bases and J by 0 bases; unmatched bases: 8. Germline-derived CDR1 and CDR2 are LGHNA and YNFKEQ. CDR3 amino acids: CASNPQGASSGNTIYF. The CDR3 DNA follows: TGTGCCAGCAACCCTCAGGGGGCCAGCTCTGGAAACACCATATATTTT.

This chain joins TRBV2 and TRBJ1-4, with 8 nucleotides matching TRBD1. Losses at the gene ends were 6 bases for V and 11 bases for J; bases not matched to a gene: 11. This CDR3 spans 14 amino acids. CDR1 is SNHLY, CDR2 FYNNEI, per germline. CDR3 in DNA: TGTGCCAGCAGAGACAGGGGCGGAGATTGGAAACTGTTTTTT. Its protein product is CASRDRGGDWKLFF.

V gene TRBV19 combines with J gene TRBJ1-2; TRBD1 aligns across 9 bases. This CDR3 has 16 amino acids. Germline V gives CDR1 LNHDA, CDR2 SQIVND (reference sequence). V trimming: 3 bases; J trimming: 2 bases; junction bases outside the gene matches: 7. In DNA form, the CDR3 reads TGTGCCAGTAGTATCGCTACAGGGGGCACCAACTATGGCTACACCTTC. Translation gives CASSIATGGTNYGYTF. The entire variable domain, with the rest obtained from reference TRBV19 and TRBJ1-2, is as follows: DGGITQSPKYLFRKEGQNVTLSCEQNLNHDAMYWYRQDPGQGLRLIYYSQIVNDFQKGDIAEGYSVSREKKESFPLTVTSAQKNPTAFYLCASSIATGGTNYGYTFGSGTRLTVV.

This chain links TRBV2 with TRBJ2-3; D is unresolved. The ends were cut back, 2 bases at V and 1 base at J, with 10 bases in the middle. The CDR3 contains 15 residues. Germline CDR1 and CDR2: SNHLY and FYNNEI. In nucleotides, the CDR3 is TGTGCCAGCAGTGAAAGGCACGGAGGCACAGATACGCAGTATTTT. It is translated as CASSERHGGTDTQYF.

This rearrangement joins TRBV6-5 to TRBJ1-2, with D possibly matching TRBD1 (6 bases). V was pared by 7 bases and J by 3 bases, with 15 bases between. Germline assignment: CDR1 MNHEY and CDR2 SVGAGI. CDR3 size: 14 residues. CDR3: CASINREGDYGYTF. The DNA of the CDR3 is TGTGCCAGCATCAATCGAGAGGGGGACTATGGCTACACCTTC.

This clone was seen once. The V gene is TRBV15, the J gene TRBJ2-1; D is ambiguous. V gave up 0 bases and J gave up 6 bases, with 15 bases separating them. This CDR3 is 16 amino acids long. Germline CDR1 LNHNV, CDR2 YYDKDF (reference sequence). CDR3 sequence reads: CATSRDQGWQFNEQFF. The CDR3 region has the DNA TGTGCCACCAGCAGAGATCAAGGGTGGCAGTTCAATGAGCAGTTCTTC.

The chain is built from TRBV20-1 and TRBJ1-1; D uncertain. Trimming cost V 3 bases and J 11 bases, with 13 bases left between them. Germline assignment: CDR1 DFQATT and CDR2 SNEGSKA (reference sequence). The CDR3 spans 11 residues. The CDR3 DNA reads TGCAGTGCTAGGGTTTCCGGAGCTGCTTTCTTT. Protein sequence: CSARVSGAAFF.

The chain combines TRBV6-5 with TRBJ2-1; tentatively, D is TRBD2 (6 bases). The CDR3 is 13 amino acids. V was clipped by 1 base and J by 8 bases, with 9 bases between them. From germline, CDR1 is MNHEY and CDR2 SVGAGI. The CDR3 sequence is CASSYLGGDEQFF. The CDR3 nucleotides read TGTGCCAGCAGTTACTTGGGGGGTGATGAGCAGTTCTTC.

The chain combines TRBV5-1 with TRBJ2-3, with 8 bases identical to TRBD2. J was trimmed by 2 bases and V by 4 bases; bases with no gene match: 6. CDR1 and CDR2 from the germline V gene are SGHRS and YFSETQ. This CDR3 contains 15 residues. The CDR3 loop is CASSLSGVTTDTQYF. The CDR3 DNA is TGCGCCAGCAGCCTTAGCGGGGTGACCACAGATACGCAGTATTTT.